The rows below give T cell receptor beta chains drawn from one sample of a study of T cell changes during pregnancy in multiple sclerosis. The repertoire was sequenced with immunoSEQ multiplex PCR; TCRdb's copy has only in-frame clones and lacks some. Of roughly 38,000 clones listed, around 93% are singletons. The specimen comprised CD8+ T cells from peripheral blood mononuclear cells, sampled in the third trimester of pregnancy. The receptor set was obtained from a female donor with multiple sclerosis, enrolled in a pregnancy study. Both conserved end residues are part of each CDR3. The D gene is left open where the match is weak. Clone size is not always given. Where it is, it says once, few, many or a class for expanded clones.

D: .
V: TRBV11-2
J: TRBJ1-1
size: few
DNA: TGTGCCAGCAGCTTAGATACCAGGATGAACACTGAAGCTTTCTTT
CDR3: CASSLDTRMNTEAFF

D: .
V: TRBV4-1
J: TRBJ2-7
size: .
DNA: TGCGCCAGCAGCCACCCAGGGGTAGGTAGTGAGCAGTACTTC
CDR3: CASSHPGVGSEQYF

D: .
V: TRBV28
J: TRBJ2-7
size: .
DNA: TGTGCCAGCAGTTTAACAGACTCCTACGAGCAGTACTTC
CDR3: CASSLTDSYEQYF

D: .
V: TRBV5-4
J: TRBJ2-1
size: .
DNA: TGTGCCAGCAGCTCACTGTCCAATGAGCAGTTCTTC
CDR3: CASSSLSNEQFF

D: TRBD2
V: TRBV27
J: TRBJ2-4
size: .
DNA: TGTGCCAGCAGTTCAAATGGACTAGCGGGTTTAGCCAAAAACATTCAGTACTTC
CDR3: CASSSNGLAGLAKNIQYF

D: .
V: TRBV7-9
J: TRBJ1-3
size: once
DNA: TGTGCCAGCAGACGGGACAACAACCCGAAAGGCTCTGGAAACACCATATATTTT
CDR3: CASRRDNNPKGSGNTIYF

D: .
V: TRBV14
J: TRBJ2-1
size: .
DNA: TGTGCCAGCAGTCTAGGACAGCTAGAGCAGTTCTTC
CDR3: CASSLGQLEQFF

D: .
V: TRBV4-2
J: TRBJ1-1
size: .
DNA: TGTGCCAGCAGCCATTGGGGGAGGGACACTGAAGCTTTCTTT
CDR3: CASSHWGRDTEAFF

D: TRBD1
V: TRBV4-1
J: TRBJ1-4
size: .
DNA: TGCGCCAGCAGCCTGAGTAGGGGGCAGGAAAAACTGTTTTTT
CDR3: CASSLSRGQEKLFF

D: .
V: TRBV7-3
J: TRBJ1-1
size: .
DNA: TGTGCCAGCAGCTCATCCGGAGGCACTGAAGCTTTCTTT
CDR3: CASSSSGGTEAFF

D: TRBD1
V: TRBV5-1
J: TRBJ2-1
size: once
DNA: TGCGCCAGCAGCGCACCATACAACAGGGGCCGCCAATACAATGAGCAGTTCTTC
CDR3: CASSAPYNRGRQYNEQFF

D: TRBD2
V: TRBV28
J: TRBJ2-1
size: .
DNA: TGTGCCAGCAGTTTAGTACTAGCGGGGGACTACAATGAGCAGTTCTTC
CDR3: CASSLVLAGDYNEQFF

D: .
V: TRBV7-2
J: TRBJ1-2
size: .
DNA: TGTGCCAGCAGGGCCGACAAGTTGGCTATCGGCTACACCTTC
CDR3: CASRADKLAIGYTF

D: TRBD2
V: TRBV5-1
J: TRBJ2-7
size: .
DNA: TGCGCCAGCAGCTTGTCGTTAGCGGGAGTAGGCTCCTACGAGCAGTACTTC
CDR3: CASSLSLAGVGSYEQYF

D: .
V: TRBV5-8
J: TRBJ2-7
size: few
DNA: TGTGCCAGCAGCCCAAACGGGGTCCACGAGCAGTACTTC
CDR3: CASSPNGVHEQYF

D: TRBD1
V: TRBV7-9
J: TRBJ2-7
size: .
DNA: TGTGCCAGCAGCCCGGACAGGCGGCAGTACTTC
CDR3: CASSPDRRQYF

D: TRBD1
V: TRBV19
J: TRBJ1-1
size: .
DNA: TGTGCCAGTAGTTTCGGGACAGGGAACACTGAAGCTTTCTTT
CDR3: CASSFGTGNTEAFF

D: TRBD1
V: TRBV5-6
J: TRBJ1-1
size: .
DNA: TGTGCCAGCAGCTTGAGAGGGGACAGGGTAGACACTGAAGCTTTCTTT
CDR3: CASSLRGDRVDTEAFF

D: .
V: TRBV6-1
J: TRBJ1-1
size: .
DNA: TGTGCCAGCAGGGACATTTTGAACACTGAAGCTTTCTTT
CDR3: CASRDILNTEAFF

D: TRBD2
V: TRBV6-1
J: TRBJ2-7
size: .
DNA: TGTGCCAGCAGTGAAATGTCTAGCGGAGGCTACGAGCAGTACTTC
CDR3: CASSEMSSGGYEQYF

D: .
V: TRBV21-1
J: TRBJ2-7
size: .
DNA: TGTGCCAGCAGTGTTAGCGGGCCTACCTACGAGCAGTACTTC
CDR3: CASSVSGPTYEQYF

D: .
V: TRBV13
J: TRBJ1-1
size: .
DNA: TGTGCCAGCAGCTGGGGGGTAAGGAACACTGAAGCTTTCTTT
CDR3: CASSWGVRNTEAFF

D: TRBD1
V: TRBV10-3
J: TRBJ2-7
size: .
DNA: TGTGCCATCAGAGGGCAGGGGGATCAGCCATCCTACGAGCAGTACTTC
CDR3: CAIRGQGDQPSYEQYF

D: .
V: TRBV2
J: TRBJ1-2
size: .
DNA: TGTGCCAGCAGTGCATCCGGTGGCTACACCTTC
CDR3: CASSASGGYTF

D: TRBD2
V: TRBV27
J: TRBJ2-1
size: .
DNA: TGTGCCAGCAGTTTGGGGCGGGAGTTCTACAATGAGCAGTTCTTC
CDR3: CASSLGREFYNEQFF

D: .
V: TRBV28
J: TRBJ1-5
size: .
DNA: TGTGCCAGCGCGCCTAGGGGGTATAATCAGCCCCAGCATTTT
CDR3: CASAPRGYNQPQHF

D: TRBD1
V: TRBV30
J: TRBJ2-5
size: few
DNA: TGTGCCTGGAGTGGAACAGGGGAGCAAGAGACCCAGTACTTC
CDR3: CAWSGTGEQETQYF

D: TRBD1
V: TRBV2
J: TRBJ2-7
size: .
DNA: TGTGCCAGTGCGCAGGGGGCCCCCGAGCAGTACTTC
CDR3: CASAQGAPEQYF